This passage covers 28 T cell receptor beta chains from one sample sequenced in a study of neurological immune-mediated disorders (dated by TCRdb to between 2017 and 2020). Library method: 5' RACE. The sequencer listed for this sample is Illumina HiSeq 2500. Using fastp at Q25 and MiXCR, TCRdb reprocessed the public reads and kept productive beta chains. Each entry is one CDR3 protein sequence, shown with its most common DNA and genes. Across this sample there are just over 50,000 distinct CDR3 sequences, with around 3.5% seen only once. The ten largest clonotypes hold 5.5% to 6% of the sample. The sample taken for sequencing was PBMCs. These receptors all stem from a man aged 40-49 years with multiple sclerosis.

This clonotype showed up many times. The chain joins TRBV4-1 to TRBJ1-2; 8 bases match TRBD1. The CDR3 spans 15 residues. The ends lost 0 bases at V and 4 bases at J; junction bases unmatched: 4. Germline V gives CDR1 MGHRA, CDR2 YSYEKL. The CDR3 region has the DNA TGCGCCAGCAGCCAAGACCAGGGGGCCGGCTATGGCTACACCTTC. Translating it yields CASSQDQGAGYGYTF.

In this sample, this clonotype turned up many times. The chain has TRBV14 and TRBJ2-1; possibly TRBD2 for D (5 bases). Trimming removed 6 bases from V and 4 bases from J, with 16 bases in between. This CDR3 is built from 15 residues. Germline assignment: CDR1 SGHDN and CDR2 FVKESK. The CDR3 sequence: CASSQPGPGYNEQFF. As DNA, the CDR3 is TGTGCCAGCAGTCAACCCGGGCCGGGGTACAATGAGCAGTTCTTC.

This clonotype has ten or more counts. The chain uses TRBV6-5 and TRBJ2-7; no clear D. The ends were cut back, 2 bases at V and 4 bases at J, with 9 bases in the middle. Germline V lookup: CDR1 MNHEY, CDR2 SVGAGI. This CDR3 has 13 residues. CDR3 region: CASSYPPFYEQYF. The CDR3 nucleotides read TGTGCCAGCAGTTACCCTCCCTTTTACGAGCAGTACTTC.

This clonotype was detected many times. The chain joins TRBV28 to TRBJ2-7; no reliable D call. This CDR3 comprises 12 residues. The germline V and J ends were trimmed by 4 bases and 5 bases, with 9 bases remaining between them. Looked up from germline, CDR1 is MDHEN and CDR2 is SYDVKM. The CDR3 sequence is CASSYFQNEQYF. In DNA, the CDR3 is TGTGCCAGCAGTTATTTTCAGAACGAGCAGTACTTC.

There are many counts of this clonotype. The gene calls are TRBV6-2 or TRBV6-3 and TRBJ2-3; no firm D call. CDR1 and CDR2 (germline): MNHEY, SVGEGT. V gave up 5 bases and J gave up 0 bases, with 12 bases separating them. This CDR3 is built from 15 residues. The CDR3: CASSRGTVSTDTQYF. CDR3 sequence (DNA): TGTGCCAGCAGTCGCGGTACAGTTAGCACAGATACGCAGTATTTT.

This sequence joins TRBV15 and TRBJ2-2; the D call may be TRBD1 or TRBD2 (5 bases each). Trimming removed 10 bases from V and 4 bases from J, with 13 bases in between. The CDR3 is 13 residues long. Germline-derived CDR1 and CDR2 are LNHNV and YYDKDF (reference sequence). This chain's CDR3 is CAIGTPSTGELFF. DNA for the CDR3: TGTGCCATCGGGACCCCAAGCACCGGGGAGCTGTTTTTT.

This clonotype was seen a few times. The J gene is TRBJ2-3, the V gene TRBV18; D perhaps matches TRBD1 (6 bases). This CDR3 has 19 amino acids. The germline V gene encodes CDR1 KGHSH and CDR2 LQKENI. V shed 0 bases and J shed 4 bases, with 23 bases lying between them. As DNA, the CDR3 is TGTGCCAGCTCACCACCGGGGATTCTCAGGGGAAGGTTGGCAGATACGCAGTATTTT. Amino acids: CASSPPGILRGRLADTQYF.

This clonotype was observed at least ten times. This chain joins TRBV28 and TRBJ2-1; 10 bases match TRBD2. J gave up 8 bases and V 7 bases, and 8 bases lay outside the gene matches. Germline CDR1 MDHEN, CDR2 SYDVKM. The CDR3 covers 14 residues. The CDR3 DNA sequence: TGTGCCAGCACTCTAGCGGGGGCCGGATATGAGCAGTTCTTC. Translating it yields CASTLAGAGYEQFF.

The table lists this clonotype with many counts. The chain recombines TRBV27 with TRBJ2-7; D uncertain. The CDR3 length is 15 residues. Looked up from germline, CDR1 is MNHEY and CDR2 is SMNVEV (reference sequence). V shed 2 bases and J shed 1 base, with 12 bases lying between them. The CDR3 is CASSLKLDGSYEQYF. CDR3 nucleotide sequence: TGTGCCAGCAGTTTAAAATTGGACGGGTCCTACGAGCAGTACTTC.

Many counts were recorded for this clonotype. The chain has TRBV12-3 or TRBV12-4 and TRBJ2-2; 10 bases map to TRBD2. Trimming took 5 bases from V and 7 from J; bases not matched to a gene: 10. The CDR3 loop spans 16 amino acids. This chain's CDR3 is CASSRSSGGVRGELFF. The CDR3 DNA is TGTGCCAGCAGTAGATCGAGCGGGGGGGTTCGCGGGGAGCTGTTTTTT.

This clonotype was counted many times. This sequence joins TRBV2 and TRBJ2-2; the match to TRBD1 covers 7 bases. This CDR3 is built from 14 residues. V was clipped by 6 bases and J by 6 bases; unmatched bases: 7. CDR1 and CDR2 (germline): SNHLY, FYNNEI. CDR3 region: CASRIRQGAGELFF. DNA of the CDR3: TGTGCCAGCAGGATTCGACAGGGAGCCGGGGAGCTGTTTTTT.

This clonotype occurred a few times. The V call is TRBV9, the J call TRBJ2-7, with 11 bases that match TRBD1. Per the germline V gene, CDR1 is SGDLS and CDR2 is YYNGEE. CDR3 size: 15 residues. V lost 3 bases to trimming and J lost 3 bases; unmatched junction nucleotides: 5. Here the CDR3 DNA reads TGTGCCAGCAGCGGAGGACAGGGGGCATTCTACGAGCAGTACTTC. As protein: CASSGGQGAFYEQYF. The variable domain in full, with the rest retrieved from reference TRBV9 and TRBJ2-7, is DSGVTQTPKHLITATGQRVTLRCSPRSGDLSVYWYQQSLDQGLQFLIQYYNGEERAKGNILERFSAQQFPDLHSELNLSSLELGDSALYFCASSGGQGAFYEQYFGPGTRLTVT.

This clonotype was detected ten times or more. This chain uses TRBV20-1 with TRBJ2-2; the match to TRBD2 covers 10 bases. This CDR3 has 16 residues. Germline CDR1 and CDR2: DFQATT and SNEGSKA (reference sequence). V was clipped by 2 bases and J by 4 bases; unmatched bases: 7. The CDR3 sequence is CSARPAGGPGTGELFF. CDR3 coding DNA: TGCAGTGCTAGACCAGCGGGGGGGCCGGGCACCGGGGAGCTGTTTTTT.

At least ten counts were recorded for this clonotype. This sequence joins TRBV12-3 or TRBV12-4 and TRBJ1-2, with D maybe TRBD1 (5 bases). V lost 3 bases and J lost 0, with 11 bases in between. This CDR3 region has 15 residues. CDR3 sequence reads: CASSFGGKANYGYTF. DNA of the CDR3: TGTGCCAGCAGTTTCGGGGGAAAAGCTAACTATGGCTACACCTTC.

This clonotype was picked up many times. This chain links TRBV5-1 with TRBJ2-3; TRBD1 aligns across 7 bases. CDR3 length: 15 amino acids. J was trimmed by 6 bases and V by 0 bases; bases with no gene match: 7. CDR1 and CDR2 (germline): SGHRS, YFSETQ. CDR3 DNA: TGCGCCAGCAGCTTGGCCACAGGGGCAGGGGATACGCAGTATTTT. Its protein product is CASSLATGAGDTQYF.

There are many counts of this clonotype. V and J are TRBV20-1 and TRBJ1-4; no clear D. The CDR3 contains 14 residues. In germline, CDR1 is DFQATT, CDR2 SNEGSKA (reference sequence). The V gene lost 0 bases and the J gene lost 8 bases, with 13 bases spanning the gap. CDR3 loop: CSARDLAVREKLFF. The CDR3 DNA sequence: TGCAGTGCTAGAGATCTGGCAGTTCGGGAAAAACTGTTTTTT.

The table lists this clonotype with many counts. V is TRBV20-1 and J is TRBJ1-1; possibly TRBD1 for D (6 bases). CDR3 size: 14 residues. V was trimmed by 0 bases and J by 6 bases, leaving 14 bases between them. Germline V gene lookup returns CDR1 DFQATT and CDR2 SNEGSKA (reference sequence). DNA of the CDR3: TGCAGTGCTAGAGATGTAGGGGGTAGCCCTGAAGCTTTCTTT. This encodes CSARDVGGSPEAFF.

This clonotype was seen ten or more times. The CDR3 bases are TGTGCCAGCAGCCAACCTGATAGACATACGCAGTATTTT. This encodes CASSQPDRHTQYF. V gene TRBV6-5 combines with J gene TRBJ2-3, with D unresolved. Germline CDR1 and CDR2: MNHEY and SVGAGI. This CDR3 is built from 13 residues. The V end was cut by 6 bases, the J end by 7 bases, with 14 bases between.

This clonotype was observed at least ten times. CDR3 sequence: CASSAGTGVTDTQYF. The CDR3, as DNA: TGTGCCAGCAGCGCCGGGACAGGGGTCACAGATACGCAGTATTTT. The rearrangement links TRBV9 to TRBJ2-3, with 10 nucleotides matching TRBD1. Germline trimming cut 3 bases from V and 2 bases from J; bases unmatched to any gene: 3. The germline V gene encodes CDR1 SGDLS and CDR2 YYNGEE. This CDR3 spans 15 amino acids.

This clonotype was counted ten times or more. The V and J genes are TRBV6-5 and TRBJ1-5; TRBD1 is a possible D gene (5 bases). Germline V lookup: CDR1 MNHEY, CDR2 SVGAGI. The length of the CDR3 is 14 residues. V was shortened by 6 bases and J by 2 bases, with 11 bases between the two germline ends. The CDR3 nucleotides read TGTGCCAGCAGCCGCGCACAGGGCAATCAGCCCCAGCATTTT. Its translation: CASSRAQGNQPQHF.

This clonotype was found many times. V is TRBV7-3 and J is TRBJ1-1, with 7 bases fitting TRBD1. Trimming at V came to 7 bases and at J to 0 bases, leaving 2 bases not matched to a gene. Germline CDR1 reads SGHTA; CDR2 reads FQGTGA. The CDR3 is 13 residues long. The CDR3 DNA is TGTGCCAGCAAGGGACAGATGAACACTGAAGCTTTCTTT. Translating gives CASKGQMNTEAFF. The variable domain in full, with the rest retrieved from reference TRBV7-3 and TRBJ1-1, is GAGVSQTPSNKVTEKGKYVELRCDPISGHTALYWYRQSLGQGPEFLIYFQGTGAADDSGLPNDRFFAVRPEGSVSTLKIQRTERGDSAVYLCASKGQMNTEAFFGQGTRLTVV.

This clonotype has only a few counts. The chain employs TRBV30 and TRBJ2-2; D may be TRBD1 or TRBD2 (5 bases each). Germline CDR1 reads GTSNPN; CDR2 reads SVGIG (reference sequence). The ends were cut back, 3 bases at V and 2 bases at J, with 10 bases in the middle. The CDR3 is 14 amino acids. The CDR3 DNA reads as TGTGCCTGGAGCCCGGGACGTAACACCGGGGAGCTGTTTTTT. This encodes CAWSPGRNTGELFF.

This clonotype was counted ten times or more. The chain couples TRBV18 to TRBJ2-3, with D uncertain. The CDR3 is 11 residues long. Trimming pared 2 bases from V and 3 bases from J, leaving 0 bases between. Germline V CDR1 and CDR2: KGHSH, LQKENI. CDR3 nucleotides: TGTGCCAGCTCACCAACAGATACGCAGTATTTT. It is translated as CASSPTDTQYF.

A few counts support this clonotype. The rearrangement uses TRBV4-1 and TRBJ2-1; TRBD2 agrees at 12 bases. The CDR3 is 17 residues long. Germline V gene data show CDR1 as MGHRA and CDR2 as YSYEKL. V gave up 0 bases and J gave up 4 bases; unmatched junction bases: 4. CDR3 in amino acids: CASSQETSGGLYNEQFF. CDR3 DNA sequence: TGCGCCAGCAGCCAAGAGACTAGCGGGGGACTTTACAATGAGCAGTTCTTC.

The table lists this clonotype with many counts. The V and J genes are TRBV5-8 and TRBJ2-3; possibly TRBD1 or TRBD2 for D (6 bases each). The CDR3 totals 16 residues. Germline V lookup: CDR1 SGHTS, CDR2 YDEGEE. Trimming left V 4 bases short and J 5 bases short, with 20 bases between. Written as DNA, the CDR3 is TGTGCCAGCAGCAGGAACCGGGGGCTGGTAGGAGATACGCAGTATTTT. This gives the protein CASSRNRGLVGDTQYF.

This clonotype has a count of ten or more. The rearrangement links TRBV10-3 to TRBJ2-7; tentatively, D is TRBD1 or TRBD2 (5 bases each). The CDR3 is 13 amino acids. CDR1 and CDR2 from the germline V gene are ENHRY and SYGVKD. Trimming took 11 bases from V and 5 from J, leaving 19 bases between them. CDR3 in amino acids: CAVGTASDDEQYF. The CDR3 DNA follows: TGTGCCGTCGGGACCGCGTCGGACGACGAGCAGTACTTC.

At least ten counts were recorded for this clonotype. The chain links TRBV20-1 to TRBJ2-2, with D perhaps assigned TRBD1 or TRBD2 (5 bases each). Germline CDR1 DFQATT, CDR2 SNEGSKA (reference sequence). The CDR3 runs to 14 residues. Trimming left V 2 bases short and J 2 bases short, with 9 bases between. CDR3 protein: CSARLGPNTGELFF. The CDR3 DNA is TGCAGTGCTAGATTGGGACCCAACACCGGGGAGCTGTTTTTT.

Notes on this clonotype: This may be a read error: a much more frequent sequence differs by one nucleotide. This rearrangement joins TRBV25-1 to TRBJ1-6, with D hard to call. Germline values: CDR1 MGHDK, CDR2 SYGVNS. There are 13 residues in the CDR3. The CDR3 coding sequence is TGTGCCAGCAGAGATTCCTGGAATTCACCCCTCAACTTT. Protein product: CASRDSWNSPLNF.